The 14 T cell receptor beta chains given below trace back to one sample, sequenced in a study of beta chain features in type 1 diabetes. Reverse transcription of all isolated RNA meant that expressed TCRB transcripts were sequenced. Sequencing was performed with immunoSEQ multiplex PCR; in TCRdb, only in-frame clones are kept and a portion is missing. The table has under 900,000 clones, 15% to 20% seen once. The sequenced sample was naive CD4+ T cells from blood. The source of these receptors is a woman between 18 and 29 years old in good health.

The chain recombines TRBV5-1 with TRBJ2-5, with a possible D match to TRBD1 (6 bases). Germline V lookup: CDR1 SGHRS, CDR2 YFSETQ. The ends were cut back, 0 bases at V and 3 bases at J, with 18 bases in the middle. The CDR3 covers 17 residues. The CDR3 here is CASSLVGATGGKETQYF. CDR3 DNA sequence: TGCGCCAGCAGCTTGGTTGGGGCCACTGGGGGCAAAGAGACCCAGTACTTC.

The sample holds a few counts of this clone. The CDR3 loop is CASGLSWEETQYF. CDR3 sequence (DNA): TGTGCTAGTGGTTTGAGTTGGGAAGAGACCCAGTACTTC. The chain links TRBV12-5 to TRBJ2-5, with D hard to call. CDR1 is LGHNT, CDR2 FRNRAP, per germline. V lost 2 bases, J lost 3 bases, and 7 bases lay in between. CDR3 length equals 13 residues.

CDR3 sequence: CASGAEAYNEQFF. CDR3 in DNA: TGTGCCAGCGGAGCCGAGGCCTACAATGAGCAGTTCTTC. The chain employs TRBV6-1 and TRBJ2-1; D unclear. The length of the CDR3 is 13 residues. Trimming stripped 8 bases from V and 2 bases from J, with 10 bases between. Germline CDR1 reads MNHNS; CDR2 reads SASEGT.

This clone occurred a few times. Other DNA sequences within the sample encode an identical CDR3. This sequence joins TRBV9 and TRBJ2-1; TRBD2 matches at 11 bases. The CDR3 runs 16 residues. The germline CDR1 and CDR2 sequences are SGDLS and YYNGEE. The V segment lost 0 bases and the J segment 3 bases; nucleotides outside the gene matches: 2. The CDR3 DNA reads as TGTGCCAGCAGCGTAGGGGGGACTAGCGGCTACAATGAGCAGTTCTTC. As protein: CASSVGGTSGYNEQFF.

In its sample, this clone was seen a few times. The chain has TRBV11-2 and TRBJ2-1; 10 bases are shared with TRBD2. CDR3 length equals 16 residues. The germline gives CDR1 SGHAT, CDR2 FQNNGV. Unmatched junction bases numbered 8, after V lost 3 bases and J lost 6 bases. The chain's CDR3 is CASSFLRTSGLNEQFF. For the CDR3, the DNA is TGTGCCAGCAGCTTCCTCAGGACTAGCGGCCTCAATGAGCAGTTCTTC.

This clone has just a few counts. V is TRBV7-2 and J is TRBJ2-5; the D gene is possibly TRBD2 (6 bases). Germline assignment: CDR1 SGHTA and CDR2 FQGNSA. Trimming took off 7 bases at V and 5 bases at J, with 14 bases between the two ends. The CDR3 extends over 13 amino acids. CDR3: CASKWRGSETQYF. CDR3 coding DNA: TGTGCCAGCAAATGGAGGGGTTCGGAGACCCAGTACTTC.

The CDR3 spells CASSQTDRGETQYF. Written as DNA, the CDR3 is TGCGCCAGCAGCCAAACGGACAGGGGAGAGACCCAGTACTTC. The gene calls are TRBV4-3 and TRBJ2-5; 9 positions match TRBD1. V shed 2 bases, J shed 4 bases, and the junction held 2 bases outside the gene matches. This CDR3 spans 14 amino acids. The V gene's germline CDR1 is LGHNA and CDR2 YSLEER.

The chain recombines TRBV4-3 with TRBJ2-1; 10 bases line up with TRBD2. Trimming at V came to 5 bases and at J to 6 bases, leaving 4 bases not matched to a gene. The CDR3 sequence is 14 residues long. From germline, CDR1 is LGHNA and CDR2 YSLEER. The CDR3, as DNA: TGCGCCAGCAGCGGGGGACTAGCGCCCAATGAGCAGTTCTTC. Encoded protein: CASSGGLAPNEQFF.

The chain recombines TRBV7-2 with TRBJ2-5; TRBD1 is a possible D gene (6 bases). Trimming stripped 3 bases from V and 4 bases from J, with 15 bases between. The CDR3 is made up of 15 amino acids. The V gene's germline CDR1 is SGHTA and CDR2 FQGNSA. The CDR3: CASSFHRLTGETQYF. The CDR3 DNA follows: TGTGCCAGCAGCTTCCATAGGCTGACAGGAGAGACCCAGTACTTC. The whole variable domain, filled in from reference TRBV7-2 and TRBJ2-5, reads GAGVSQSPSNKVTEKGKDVELRCDPISGHTALYWYRQSLGQGLEFLIYFQGNSAPDKSGLPSDRFSAERTGGSVSTLTIQRTQQEDSAVYLCASSFHRLTGETQYFGPGTRLLVL.

This chain links TRBV9 with TRBJ1-1; a weak D match, TRBD1 (5 bases). Germline V gives CDR1 SGDLS, CDR2 YYNGEE. V gave up 3 bases and J gave up 4 bases, with 13 bases separating them. This CDR3 has 14 amino acids. The CDR3 nucleotides read TGTGCCAGCAGCGCGATAGGGGCGCGCACTGAAGCTTTCTTT. It encodes CASSAIGARTEAFF.

This clone was seen more than once but under ten times. The chain recombines TRBV2 with TRBJ2-1; TRBD2 agrees at 8 bases. V lost 6 bases and J lost 0; bases outside the gene matches: 7. The CDR3 sequence is 16 residues long. Germline V gene lookup returns CDR1 SNHLY and CDR2 FYNNEI. The DNA of the CDR3 is TGTGCCAGCAGGGATTTAAGCGGGAGCTCCTACAATGAGCAGTTCTTC. Translation: CASRDLSGSSYNEQFF.

The chain has TRBV28 and TRBJ1-1; D ambiguous. Germline V gene data show CDR1 as MDHEN and CDR2 as SYDVKM. CDR3 length: 13 amino acids. The V end was cut by 5 bases, the J end by 0 bases, with 7 bases between. CDR3 in DNA: TGTGCCAGCAGTCTCGATATGAACACTGAAGCTTTCTTT. It is translated as CASSLDMNTEAFF.

There are a few counts of this clone. V and J are TRBV25-1 and TRBJ1-3; D gene unclear. This CDR3 is 15 amino acids long. Germline V gives CDR1 MGHDK, CDR2 SYGVNS. The germline V and J ends were trimmed by 0 bases and 3 bases, with 9 bases remaining between them. Here the CDR3 DNA reads TGTGCCAGCAGTGAATACGACGCGGGTGGAAACACCATATATTTT. Protein product: CASSEYDAGGNTIYF.

The chain joins TRBV7-2 to TRBJ2-7; unclear D gene. Germline lookup yields CDR1 SGHTA and CDR2 FQGNSA. Trimming shortened V by 8 bases and J by 2 bases, and 13 bases separated the two germline ends. CDR3 length equals 13 residues. The CDR3: CASGDRGPYEQYF. The CDR3 DNA reads as TGTGCCAGCGGAGACCGCGGCCCCTACGAGCAGTACTTC.